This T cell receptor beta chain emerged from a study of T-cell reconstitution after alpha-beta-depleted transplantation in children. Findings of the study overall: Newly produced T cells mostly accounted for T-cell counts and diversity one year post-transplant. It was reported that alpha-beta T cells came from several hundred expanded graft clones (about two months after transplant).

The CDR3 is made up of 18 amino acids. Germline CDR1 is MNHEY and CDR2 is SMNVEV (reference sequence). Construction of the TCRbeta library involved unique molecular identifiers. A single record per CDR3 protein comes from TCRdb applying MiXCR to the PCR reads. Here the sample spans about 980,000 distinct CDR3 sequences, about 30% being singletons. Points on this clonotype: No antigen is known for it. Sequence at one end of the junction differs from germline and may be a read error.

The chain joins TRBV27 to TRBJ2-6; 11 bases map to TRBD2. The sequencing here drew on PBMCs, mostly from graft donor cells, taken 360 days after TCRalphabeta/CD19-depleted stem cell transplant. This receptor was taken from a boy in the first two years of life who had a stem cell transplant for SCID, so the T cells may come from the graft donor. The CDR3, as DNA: TGTGCCAGCAGTATATCGGGGACTAGCGGCTCTGGGGCCAACGTCCTGACTTTC. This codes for CASSISGTSGSGANVLTF. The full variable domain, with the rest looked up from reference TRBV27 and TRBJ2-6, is EAQVTQNPRYLITVTGKKLTVTCSQNMNHEYMSWYRQDPGLGLRQIYYSMNVEVTDKGDVPEGYKVSRKEKRNFPLILESPSPNQTSLYFCASSISGTSGSGANVLTFGAGSRLTVL.